This note documents a single TCR beta chain sequence. The assay was immunoSEQ multiplex PCR, and TCRdb's table has in-frame clones only and misses some. The table shows approximately 16,000 clones, with around 85% occurring only once. These data originate in a study of OX40 agonist ivuxolimab in advanced cancers. Germline assignment: CDR1 MNHNY and CDR2 SVGAGI (reference sequence). The CDR3 sequence is 13 residues long. V was trimmed by 0 bases and J by 3 bases, leaving 6 bases between them. This receptor was identified in an adult with an advanced solid tumor such as melanoma, head and neck, liver or kidney cancer. The input for sequencing was CD4+ or CD8+ T cells sorted from blood, taken in a trial of the OX40 agonist ivuxolimab. The gene calls are TRBV6-6 and TRBJ2-7; D is unresolved. CDR3 amino acids: CASSYSSFYEQYF. The CDR3 DNA sequence: TGTGCCAGCAGTTACTCCTCTTTCTACGAGCAGTACTTC.